This is a list of T cell receptor beta chains from one sample in a study of CD8 T cells in ankylosing spondylitis. Using its own MiXCR run on the 5' RACE reads, TCRdb lists one record per CDR3 protein. Among tens of thousands of distinct CDR3 sequences, approximately 10% were seen once, and the ten largest hold 16%. Sequencing was done on a sample of blood, either unsorted or a sorted T cell fraction (not recorded which). These receptor sequences come from a male donor with ankylosing spondylitis or in good health (not recorded which). The CDR3 runs from the conserved cysteine through the conserved F or W. A D gene is named only where the DNA matches it firmly. Clone size, where shown, is once, few, many, or a class for clones that have expanded.

J gene | clone size | D gene | V gene | CDR3 DNA | CDR3 protein
TRBJ2-3 | many | TRBD2 | TRBV20-1 | TGCAGTGCTAGTTTGCGGGAGGGCCTTGGGTCAGATACGCAGTATTTT | CSASLREGLGSDTQYF
TRBJ2-6 | many | - | TRBV5-1 | TGCGCCAGCAGCCCCCACAACCTGGGGGGCGACTCTGGGGCCAACGTCCTGACTTTC | CASSPHNLGGDSGANVLTF
TRBJ2-4 | many | - | TRBV5-6 | TGTGCCAGCAGCTTGGGGCCTGTGAGACGGGAAAACATTCAGTACTTC | CASSLGPVRRENIQYF
TRBJ2-1 | many | TRBD2 | TRBV12-5 | TGTGCTAGTGGTTTGTGGCGGGGGACGCAGTTCTTC | CASGLWRGTQFF
TRBJ2-5 | few | TRBD2 | TRBV11-2 | TGTGCCAGCAGCTCAGCGGGACTCTCGAACCAAGAGACCCAGTACTTC | CASSSAGLSNQETQYF
TRBJ1-5 | many | TRBD1 | TRBV20-1 | TGCAGTGCTAGACAGGGGGCGGATCATCAGCCCCAGCATTTT | CSARQGADHQPQHF
TRBJ1-4 | - | - | TRBV2 | TGTGCCAGCAGTGCCCAAGGTCTCGGCGGGGAAAAACTGTTTTTT | CASSAQGLGGEKLFF
TRBJ2-2 | many | - | TRBV29-1 | TGCAGCGTTGATGCCGGGACAACGAACACCGGGGAGCTGTTTTTT | CSVDAGTTNTGELFF
TRBJ2-1 | - | - | TRBV11-1 | TGTGCCAGCAGCTTACATTACGGAGTAAGCTCCTACAATGAGCAGTTCTTC | CASSLHYGVSSYNEQFF
TRBJ2-1 | few | - | TRBV7-9 | TGTGCCAGCAGCTTTGGCGTCCGGTCCCTGGGCAATGAGCAGTTCTTC | CASSFGVRSLGNEQFF
TRBJ1-4 | many | TRBD1 | TRBV25-1 | TGTGCCAGCAGTGACTCCGGGACAGGAGGAGAAAAACTGTTTTTT | CASSDSGTGGEKLFF
TRBJ2-7 | many | - | TRBV27 | TGTGCCAGCAGTATAAGTAGCACGCCTTCCTACGAGCAGTACTTC | CASSISSTPSYEQYF
TRBJ2-2 | - | - | TRBV7-2 | TGTGCCAGCAGCTTAGCGGTGGCAGACACCGGGGAGCTGTTTTTT | CASSLAVADTGELFF
TRBJ2-3 | many | - | TRBV29-1 | TGCAGCGTAAGAGGGAGTGCAGATACGCAGTATTTT | CSVRGSADTQYF
TRBJ2-7 | many | TRBD2 | TRBV3-1 | TGTGCCAGCACCCCGACCCTAGCGGGGTACGAGCAGTACTTC | CASTPTLAGYEQYF
TRBJ2-7 | many | - | TRBV3-1 | TGTGCCAGCAGCCAATCCTACGAGCAGTACTTC | CASSQSYEQYF
TRBJ2-2 | many | - | TRBV7-2 | TGTGCCAGCAGCTTCGGCCGGGACACGCACACCGGGGAGCTGTTTTTT | CASSFGRDTHTGELFF
TRBJ2-7 | many | - | TRBV25-1 | TGTGCCAGCAGTGTCCCGGGGCTAAGCTCCTACGAGCAGTACTTC | CASSVPGLSSYEQYF
TRBJ2-7 | many | TRBD1 | TRBV12-3/TRBV12-4 | TGTGCCAGCACGGACAGGGGGCTGGGTGAGCAGTACTTC | CASTDRGLGEQYF
TRBJ2-7 | many | TRBD2 | TRBV20-1 | TGCAGTGCTAGCGGGCGTAGCGGGATCACCTACGAGCAGTACTTC | CSASGRSGITYEQYF
TRBJ2-7 | many | TRBD1 | TRBV7-9 | TGTGCCAGCAGCCGGGACAGCAACTCCTACGAGCAGTACTTC | CASSRDSNSYEQYF
TRBJ2-5 | many | TRBD1 | TRBV5-1 | TGCGCCAGCAGCACGGGACAGCAAGAGACCCAGTACTTC | CASSTGQQETQYF
TRBJ1-1 | many | - | TRBV20-1 | TGCAGTGCTAGAGTGTTAGATATGAACACTGAAGCTTTCTTT | CSARVLDMNTEAFF
TRBJ1-1 | many | - | TRBV6-1 | TGTGCCAGCATCCCCACGGAAATGAACACTGAAGCTTTCTTT | CASIPTEMNTEAFF
TRBJ2-5 | many | TRBD2 | TRBV20-1 | TGCAGTGCTAGTGTCCCTAGCGGGAAAGAGACCCAGTACTTC | CSASVPSGKETQYF
TRBJ2-7 | many | TRBD2 | TRBV5-1 | TGCGCCAGCAGCCTAGACTCTAGCGGGATCCGCGAGCAGTACTTC | CASSLDSSGIREQYF
TRBJ2-1 | - | TRBD2 | TRBV19 | TGTGCCAGTAGTAGTCGGGGCGGGAGCTCCTACAATGAGCAGTTCTTC | CASSSRGGSSYNEQFF
TRBJ2-3 | many | - | TRBV9 | TGTGCCAGCAGCGTAGAAGCATTCGCAGATACGCAGTATTTT | CASSVEAFADTQYF
TRBJ1-2 | many | - | TRBV7-3 | TGTGCCAGCAGCTTAGACGGTGATGGCTACACCTTC | CASSLDGDGYTF
TRBJ1-6 | few | - | TRBV6-1 | TGTGCCAGCGGGGGGGCGAGGGTATCACCCCTCCACTTT | CASGGARVSPLHF
TRBJ2-5 | many | - | TRBV6-1 | TGTGCCAGCAGTGACGCCCCTAGGGAAGAGACCCAGTACTTC | CASSDAPREETQYF
TRBJ2-2 | many | - | TRBV7-2 | TGTGCCAGCCTCAGCTCCGGGGAGCTGTTTTTT | CASLSSGELFF
TRBJ2-2 | many | - | TRBV30 | TGTGCCTGGAGTGGGGCCAGGGTACAAGCCGGGGAGCTGTTTTTT | CAWSGARVQAGELFF
TRBJ2-7 | many | - | TRBV7-6 | TGTGCCAGCAGCGACGTGGGGGTATATTCCTACGAGCAGTACTTC | CASSDVGVYSYEQYF
TRBJ2-7 | many | TRBD1 | TRBV5-5 | TGTGCCAGCAGCTGGACTCAGGGGGATGGTTACGAGCAGTACTTC | CASSWTQGDGYEQYF
TRBJ2-7 | many | TRBD2 | TRBV20-1 | TGCAGTGCTAGAATGGGGCTAGCGGGATACGAGCAGTACTTC | CSARMGLAGYEQYF
TRBJ2-7 | many | TRBD1 | TRBV7-9 | TGTGCCAGCAGCGCCCCGGGACAGGGTGCCTACGAGCAGTACTTC | CASSAPGQGAYEQYF
TRBJ2-1 | many | TRBD2 | TRBV12-3/TRBV12-4 | TGTGCCAGCAGTTTACAACTAGCGGGTGACAATGAGCAGTTCTTC | CASSLQLAGDNEQFF
TRBJ1-4 | many | - | TRBV4-1 | TGCGCCAGCAGCCGGAAGACACCCCAGGGGGAAAAACTGTTTTTT | CASSRKTPQGEKLFF
TRBJ2-1 | many | TRBD2 | TRBV5-1 | TGCGCCAGCAGCCCAGCGGGAAGCTCCTACAATGAGCAGTTCTTC | CASSPAGSSYNEQFF
TRBJ2-1 | few | TRBD2 | TRBV7-9 | TGTGCCGGCAGGAGAAGCGGGAGCGGATTCGATAATGAGCAGTTCTTC | CAGRRSGSGFDNEQFF
TRBJ1-2 | - | - | TRBV5-5 | TGTGCCATCAGCTTGGAACAGCGCTATGGCTACACCTTC | CAISLEQRYGYTF
TRBJ2-7 | few | TRBD1 | TRBV29-1 | TGCAGCGCCAACAGGGGTAGCCACGAGCAGTACTTC | CSANRGSHEQYF
TRBJ2-5 | - | TRBD1 | TRBV20-1 | TGCAGTGCTAGGTCCGGGACAGTAATCCAAGAGACCCAGTACTTC | CSARSGTVIQETQYF
TRBJ1-2 | many | - | TRBV29-1 | TGCAGCGCCGGGGACGAACTGCTTGGCTACACCTTC | CSAGDELLGYTF
TRBJ1-1 | many | - | TRBV7-2 | TGTGCCAGCAGCGGACAGTCCACCTTGCGGAACACTGAAGCTTTCTTT | CASSGQSTLRNTEAFF
TRBJ2-1 | many | TRBD2 | TRBV5-1 | TGCGCCAGCAGTTCCGGACTAGCGGTTTACAATGAGCAGTTCTTC | CASSSGLAVYNEQFF